This T cell receptor beta chain came from a study of response to subunit inactivated influenza vaccine. TCRdb processed the RT-PCR reads anew with MiXCR; each CDR3 protein has one entry. The sample contains fewer than 350,000 distinct CDR3 sequences, 21% of which appear only once. Study conclusions and caveats: A suggestion made by the authors is that each seasonal influenza vaccination recruits few new T cells.

In the case of this clonotype: Its cognate antigen is unknown.

The sequencing here drew on PBMCs from blood, taken 21 months after vaccination. The TCR sequence derives from a man aged 50 to 69 who received an inactivated influenza vaccine.

The CDR3 DNA is TGTGCCACCAGTGATCCCGGACAGGACCCGAACACCGGGGAGCTGTTTTTT. Its translation is CATSDPGQDPNTGELFF. The rearrangement uses TRBV24-1 and TRBJ2-2, with 7 bases fitting TRBD1. Trimming cost V 3 bases and J 0 bases; bases outside gene matches: 6. CDR3 length: 17 residues. Germline CDR1 KGHDR, CDR2 SFDVKD.